This T cell receptor beta chain was recovered during a study of neurological immune-mediated disorders. The study, taken as a whole, reports: The most TCR clonal expansion was seen in HTLV-1-associated myelopathy, and the least was seen in multiple sclerosis, which fell below healthy controls. When the repertoires were sorted by phylogenetic grouping, those of 18 of 34 multiple sclerosis patients ended up in one related-CDR3 cluster, a possible signature. Expanded clones shared no identical CDR3 amino acid sequences across subjects, which suggested private TCR-beta repertoires in all groups.

Using its own MiXCR run on the 5' RACE reads, TCRdb lists one record per CDR3 protein. The repertoire holds about 58,000 distinct CDR3 sequences, 3% to 4% seen once, with about 7.1% in the top ten. CDR1 and CDR2 (germline): SGHRS, YFSETQ. CDR3 length equals 17 residues. With 0 bases clipped from V and 9 bases from J, the junction kept 7 bases outside the gene matches. This clonotype was observed many times. Its antigen is currently unknown. The chain links TRBV5-1 to TRBJ2-1; TRBD2 aligns across 15 bases. This receptor was obtained from an older woman with multiple sclerosis. Sequenced: PBMCs. CDR3 sequence (DNA): TGCGCCAGCAGCTTGGACGGACTAGCGGGAGGGGGAGGTGAGCAGTTCTTC. Translating it yields CASSLDGLAGGGGEQFF.